The 27 T cell receptor beta chains below were found in one sample sequenced in a study of blood T cells in healthy people across ages. Primed by a sample-barcoded 5' primer and a J-beta primer mix, a second PCR proceeded for roughly 7 to 11 cycles. TCRdb recomputed calls from the 5' RACE reads with MiXCR, one row per CDR3 protein. The repertoire holds around 990,000 distinct CDR3 sequences, with around 25% as singletons. The same specimen was also included in a second study, on T cells of mothers and their children.

Sequenced: blood. These receptor sequences come from a girl aged 2-15 years in good health.

This clonotype showed up just a few times. V usage is TRBV5-6 and J usage is TRBJ2-5; possibly TRBD2 for D (5 bases). The J call may be mistaken, given a closer DNA end match to TRBJ2-1. Germline V gene lookup returns CDR1 SGHDT and CDR2 YYEEEE. The CDR3 is 12 amino acids. The DNA of the CDR3 is TGTGCCAGCAGCATTAGCGCAGGCGAGCAGTTCTTC. Protein: CASSISAGEQFF.

The chain has TRBV10-3 and TRBJ1-2; D not resolved. The CDR3 has 16 residues. Germline lookup yields CDR1 ENHRY and CDR2 SYGVKD. V lost 0 bases and J lost 0, with 11 bases in between. CDR3 in amino acids: CAISESNSLANYGYTF. In nucleotides, the CDR3 is TGTGCCATCAGTGAGTCGAACAGCCTAGCTAACTATGGCTACACCTTC.

The chain joins TRBV15 to TRBJ2-7, with 9 bases lining up with TRBD1. After removal of 0 bases from V and 2 bases from J, the junction contained 5 bases not matched to a gene. Germline V gene sequence: CDR1 LNHNV, CDR2 YYDKDF (reference sequence). The CDR3 consists of 16 residues. CDR3 amino acids: CATSRDLWTGAYEQYF. CDR3 nucleotides: TGTGCCACCAGCAGAGATCTTTGGACAGGGGCCTACGAGCAGTACTTC.

In this sample, this clonotype turned up a few times. The rearrangement uses TRBV4-3 and TRBJ2-5; the D call may be TRBD1 or TRBD2 (6 bases each). The end of the DNA is better explained by TRBJ2-7, so the J call may be wrong. CDR3 length: 16 residues. Germline CDR1 and CDR2: LGHNA and YSLEER. Here the CDR3 reads CASSHNIGGPSYEQYF. The CDR3 nucleotides read TGCGCCAGCAGCCATAACATCGGGGGCCCCTCCTACGAGCAGTACTTC.

This chain links TRBV6-6 with TRBJ1-1; unclear D gene. Germline-derived CDR1 and CDR2 are MNHNY and SVGAGI (reference sequence). The CDR3 totals 10 residues. V shed 7 bases and J shed 7 bases, with 7 bases lying between them. CDR3 region: CASTRIEAFF. CDR3 bases: TGTGCCAGCACCAGAATTGAAGCTTTCTTT.

The gene calls are TRBV28 and TRBJ2-7, with D unclear. The germline V gene has CDR1 MDHEN and CDR2 SYDVKM. The CDR3 loop spans 10 amino acids. V shed 9 bases and J shed 4 bases, with 7 bases lying between them. The CDR3: CASKKYEQYF. The CDR3, as DNA: TGTGCCAGTAAAAAATACGAGCAGTACTTC.

The chain couples TRBV5-5 to TRBJ2-7; 7 nucleotides agree with TRBD2. The junction had 3 bases not matched to a gene; V was cut back by 0 bases and J by 0 bases. CDR3 length: 15 amino acids. The germline V gene has CDR1 SGHKS and CDR2 YYEKEE (reference sequence). The CDR3 region is CASSLVRELSYEQYF. For the CDR3, the DNA is TGTGCCAGCAGCTTGGTGCGGGAGCTCTCCTACGAGCAGTACTTC.

The V call is TRBV2, the J call TRBJ2-7; D remains ambiguous. Per germline, CDR1 SNHLY and CDR2 FYNNEI. V lost 5 bases and J 2 bases, leaving 10 bases between the germline ends. The CDR3 runs to 13 residues. The CDR3 sequence is CASSTSLAYEQYF. Written as DNA, the CDR3 is TGTGCCAGCAGTACCAGTCTCGCCTACGAGCAGTACTTC.

V gene TRBV4-1 combines with J gene TRBJ1-1; D gene uncertain. Germline lookup yields CDR1 MGHRA and CDR2 YSYEKL. The CDR3 has 16 residues. V dropped 1 base and J dropped 7 bases, with 19 bases sitting between them. This CDR3 reads CASSQALVRGWGEAFF. CDR3 in DNA: TGCGCCAGCAGCCAAGCTCTGGTCCGGGGATGGGGTGAAGCTTTCTTT.

This clonotype has a handful of counts. The rearrangement uses TRBV29-1 and TRBJ2-5; D might be TRBD1 or TRBD2, each matching 5 bases. CDR3 length equals 15 residues. The germline V and J ends were trimmed by 6 bases and 0 bases, with 17 bases remaining between them. In germline, CDR1 is SQVTM, CDR2 ANQGSEA. The CDR3 DNA sequence: TGCAGCGTCGAGGATGGGACCTCGTACCAAGAGACCCAGTACTTC. Residues: CSVEDGTSYQETQYF.

This CDR3 reads CASSQGTGGDETGELFF. In DNA form, the CDR3 reads TGCGCCAGCAGCCAGGGTACAGGGGGAGATGAAACCGGGGAGCTGTTTTTT. The chain combines TRBV4-1 with TRBJ2-2; 8 nucleotides line up with TRBD1. Unmatched junction bases numbered 11, after V lost 3 bases and J lost 5 bases. Germline-derived CDR1 and CDR2 are MGHRA and YSYEKL. The CDR3 has 17 residues.

The table lists this clonotype with a few counts. The CDR3 nucleotides are TGTGCCAGCAGCCCACTGAGGGTAGCTGAACGAAAACTGTTTTTT. Translation gives CASSPLRVAERKLFF. The genes are TRBV6-6 and TRBJ1-4; D gene unclear. V was clipped by 6 bases and J by 10 bases, with 21 bases between them. The CDR3 has 15 residues. The germline V gene has CDR1 MNHNY and CDR2 SVGAGI (reference sequence).

This chain uses TRBV5-6 with TRBJ1-4; no definite D call. This CDR3 has 14 amino acids. CDR1 and CDR2 (germline): SGHDT, YYEEEE. Trimming took off 3 bases at V and 4 bases at J, with 10 bases between the two ends. Here the CDR3 DNA reads TGTGCCAGCAGCTACTGGACGATTAATGAAAAACTGTTTTTT. This gives the protein CASSYWTINEKLFF.

The chain joins TRBV6-5 to TRBJ2-7; D gene ambiguous. Trimming stripped 4 bases from V and 3 bases from J, with 10 bases between. Germline V gene sequence: CDR1 MNHEY, CDR2 SVGAGI. The CDR3 has 13 residues. CDR3 in DNA: TGTGCCAGCAGTTTCAACAAGGGCTACGAGCAGTACTTC. This translates into CASSFNKGYEQYF.

The V call is TRBV4-2, the J call TRBJ2-3; possibly TRBD2 for D (5 bases). Per germline, CDR1 LGHNA and CDR2 YNFKEQ. The CDR3 contains 16 residues. V lost 2 bases, J lost 3 bases, and 15 bases lay in between. The CDR3 loop is CASSQTTSRRTDTQYF. CDR3 coding DNA: TGTGCCAGCAGCCAAACAACATCACGGAGGACAGATACGCAGTATTTT.

V gene TRBV27 combines with J gene TRBJ1-1; tentative D call: TRBD1 (5 bases). The V end was cut by 3 bases, the J end by 10 bases, with 18 bases between. Germline lookup yields CDR1 MNHEY and CDR2 SMNVEV (reference sequence). CDR3 size: 14 residues. CDR3: CASSFEGPGLGAFF. The CDR3 DNA is TGTGCCAGCAGTTTCGAGGGTCCGGGGCTGGGAGCTTTCTTT.

The genes are TRBV6-1 and TRBJ2-7, with TRBD2 matching over 14 bases. TRBJ2-5 matches the DNA end more closely, so the J call is doubtful. Germline CDR1 reads MNHNS; CDR2 reads SASEGT. This CDR3 spans 16 amino acids. CDR3 nucleotide sequence: TGTGCCAGCAGTCGGGGACTAGCGGGAGTCTCAGAGACCCAGTACTTC. Protein product: CASSRGLAGVSETQYF.

This chain connects TRBV7-2 to TRBJ2-7, with 13 bases fitting TRBD2. Germline assignment: CDR1 SGHTA and CDR2 FQGNSA. This CDR3 has 18 amino acids. With V trimmed by 3 bases and J by 2 bases, 10 bases remained unmatched. CDR3 in DNA: TGTGCCAGCAGCTTCCTCCCTACTAGCGGGGGGGGGCCCTACGAGCAGTACTTC. Translation gives CASSFLPTSGGGPYEQYF.

In this sample, this clonotype turned up a few times. The chain links TRBV7-2 to TRBJ2-5; no definite D call. Matching the DNA end better, TRBJ2-7 makes the J call doubtful. Germline V lookup: CDR1 SGHTA, CDR2 FQGNSA. CDR3 length: 15 residues. The CDR3 reads CASSLGRVRSYEQYF. The CDR3 DNA reads TGTGCCAGCAGCTTAGGACGGGTTCGCTCCTACGAGCAGTACTTC.

The rearrangement uses TRBV10-3 and TRBJ2-5; D not resolved. This CDR3 comprises 13 residues. V lost 10 bases and J lost 3, with 15 bases in between. Germline values: CDR1 ENHRY, CDR2 SYGVKD. CDR3 sequence (DNA): TGTGCCAACGCTGATCCTAACGAAGAGACCCAGTACTTC. The encoded protein is CANADPNEETQYF.

The chain couples TRBV18 to TRBJ2-7; D is ambiguous. In germline, CDR1 is KGHSH, CDR2 LQKENI. CDR3 length equals 16 residues. With 4 bases removed from V and 0 bases from J, the gap between germline ends came to 16 bases. The CDR3 loop is CASSLIGESISYEQYF. In DNA form, the CDR3 reads TGTGCCAGCTCACTTATAGGTGAGAGTATCTCCTACGAGCAGTACTTC.

This clonotype was detected a few times. The CDR3 reads CASSFRPLYNEQFF. In nucleotides, the CDR3 is TGTGCCAGCAGCTTCCGCCCTCTTTACAATGAGCAGTTCTTC. This chain connects TRBV11-2 to TRBJ2-1, with D uncertain. Germline V gene lookup returns CDR1 SGHAT and CDR2 FQNNGV. The CDR3 runs to 14 residues. Between the trimmed V and J ends, which lost 3 bases and 4 bases, there was a span of 10 bases.

This rearrangement joins TRBV29-1 to TRBJ2-6; possible D gene TRBD2, 6 bases. The V and J ends lost 4 bases and 1 base respectively, with 17 bases between them. CDR1 and CDR2 from the germline V gene are SQVTM and ANQGSEA. The CDR3 extends over 17 amino acids. The CDR3 DNA sequence: TGCAGCGTTGGGGGGGATACAGAATTTTCTGGGGCCAACGTCCTGACTTTC. As protein: CSVGGDTEFSGANVLTF.

The J gene is TRBJ1-4, the V gene TRBV19, with D unresolved. V lost 2 bases and J 8 bases, leaving 15 bases between the germline ends. Germline values: CDR1 LNHDA, CDR2 SQIVND (reference sequence). The CDR3 contains 15 residues. CDR3 amino acids: CASSILDFSREKLFF. In DNA, the CDR3 is TGTGCCAGTAGTATACTGGACTTTTCTAGGGAAAAACTGTTTTTT. Combining the CDR3 with reference TRBV19 and TRBJ1-4 gives the whole variable domain DGGITQSPKYLFRKEGQNVTLSCEQNLNHDAMYWYRQDPGQGLRLIYYSQIVNDFQKGDIAEGYSVSREKKESFPLTVTSAQKNPTAFYLCASSILDFSREKLFFGSGTQLSVL.

In this sample, this clonotype turned up a few times. The rearrangement links TRBV7-3 to TRBJ2-3, with D perhaps matching TRBD2 (6 bases). CDR1 and CDR2 from the germline V gene are SGHTA and FQGTGA. The ends were cut back, 1 base at V and 3 bases at J, with 11 bases in the middle. The CDR3 totals 15 residues. CDR3 coding DNA: TGTGCCAGCAGCTTAAAGGCGGGGACTACAGATACGCAGTATTTT. This codes for CASSLKAGTTDTQYF. The complete variable domain, with remaining parts taken from reference TRBV7-3 and TRBJ2-3, reads GAGVSQTPSNKVTEKGKYVELRCDPISGHTALYWYRQSLGQGPEFLIYFQGTGAADDSGLPNDRFFAVRPEGSVSTLKIQRTERGDSAVYLCASSLKAGTTDTQYFGPGTRLTVL.

This clonotype has just a few counts. The V and J genes are TRBV6-5 and TRBJ2-5; D is possibly TRBD1 or TRBD2 (6 bases each). Germline V gene lookup returns CDR1 MNHEY and CDR2 SVGAGI. Trimming removed 2 bases from V and 2 bases from J, with 12 bases in between. The length of the CDR3 is 15 residues. This CDR3 reads CASSYGIGGQETQYF. The CDR3 coding sequence is TGTGCCAGCAGTTACGGTATAGGGGGGCAAGAGACCCAGTACTTC.

This clonotype was picked up a small number of times. The rearrangement uses TRBV6-5 and TRBJ2-5; 9 bases align to TRBD1. The assigned J gene may be wrong: the sequence end matches TRBJ2-7 better. The CDR3 extends over 16 amino acids. Germline V gene sequence: CDR1 MNHEY, CDR2 SVGAGI. The CDR3 coding sequence is TGTGCCAGCAGTTACCCGACCGGGACAGGGAGCTACGAGCAGTACTTC. It is translated as CASSYPTGTGSYEQYF.